The 5 T cell receptor beta chains in this list originate from one sample, sequenced in a study of regulatory T cells in long-lasting Graves disease. Described time point: newly diagnosed GD, antithyroid drugs for less than 3 months. The TCR library was prepared using RNA isolated from PBMCs. Construction of TCR beta libraries relied on iRepertoire HTBI primers and on Arm-PCR targeting CDR3 regions. TCRdb called the multiplex PCR reads again in MiXCR, with one record for every CDR3 protein. This sample carries some 400,000 distinct CDR3 sequences, 15% of them seen once, and the ten largest clones take approximately 15%. The data also belong to a second study, concerning T cells in Graves' hyperthyroidism and ophthalmopathy.

The sequences come from peripheral blood mononuclear cells (PBMCs), collected at new diagnosis, from a patient treated with antithyroid drugs. All receptors derive from a woman aged 25 to 39 with Graves disease.

The chain joins TRBV2 to TRBJ2-7; possible D gene TRBD2, 6 bases. Per the germline V gene, CDR1 is SNHLY and CDR2 is FYNNEI. The CDR3 has 14 residues. V was shortened by 0 bases and J by 6 bases, with 12 bases between the two germline ends. CDR3 DNA: TGTGCCAGCAGTGAAGCGGAGAGGAGGGGCGAGCAGTACTTC. This sequence encodes CASSEAERRGEQYF.

This clonotype was detected many times. The V gene is TRBV20-1, the J gene TRBJ2-7, with no clear D. Per the germline V gene, CDR1 is DFQATT and CDR2 is SNEGSKA (reference sequence). The V end lost 3 bases, the J end lost 6 bases, and 3 bases lay between the germline ends. CDR3 size: 9 residues. The CDR3 sequence: CSARPEQYF. DNA of the CDR3: TGCAGTGCTAGGCCCGAGCAGTACTTC.

This clonotype was found many times. This sequence joins TRBV30 and TRBJ2-2; D is undetermined. Trimming took 1 base from V and 6 from J, leaving 9 bases between them. This CDR3 is built from 13 residues. Germline assignment: CDR1 GTSNPN and CDR2 SVGIG (reference sequence). CDR3 nucleotide sequence: TGTGCCTGGAGTGGATCAGTTTCCGGGGAGCTGTTTTTT. This codes for CAWSGSVSGELFF.

This clonotype was picked up a small number of times. V usage is TRBV13 and J usage is TRBJ2-5, with TRBD2 matching over 10 bases. The trim removed 5 bases at V and 1 base at J, leaving 10 bases unmatched. The CDR3 is 17 amino acids. Germline-derived CDR1 and CDR2 are PRHDT and FYEKMQ (reference sequence). The CDR3: CASSPASGSRGQETQYF. Here the CDR3 DNA reads TGTGCCAGCAGCCCCGCTAGCGGGAGCAGGGGCCAAGAGACCCAGTACTTC. Based on the CDR3 plus reference TRBV13 and TRBJ2-5, the full variable domain is AAGVIQSPRHLIKEKRETATLKCYPIPRHDTVYWYQQGPGQDPQFLISFYEKMQSDKGSIPDRFSAQQFSDYHSELNMSSLELGDSALYFCASSPASGSRGQETQYFGPGTRLLVL.

The chain links TRBV4-1 to TRBJ2-5, with D maybe TRBD2 (6 bases). V shed 0 bases and J shed 3 bases, with 14 bases lying between them. CDR1 is MGHRA, CDR2 YSYEKL, per germline. The CDR3 is 16 residues long. CDR3: CASSQESLIAEETQYF. In DNA form, the CDR3 reads TGCGCCAGCAGCCAAGAATCACTCATAGCGGAAGAGACCCAGTACTTC.